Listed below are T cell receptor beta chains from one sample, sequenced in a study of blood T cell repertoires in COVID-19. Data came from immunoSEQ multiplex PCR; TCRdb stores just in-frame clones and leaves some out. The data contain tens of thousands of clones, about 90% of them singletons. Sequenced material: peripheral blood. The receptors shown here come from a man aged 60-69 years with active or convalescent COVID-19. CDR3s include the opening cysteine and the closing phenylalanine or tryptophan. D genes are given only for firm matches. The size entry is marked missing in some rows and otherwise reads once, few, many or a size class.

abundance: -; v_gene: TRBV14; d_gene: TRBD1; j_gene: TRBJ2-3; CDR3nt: TGTGCCAGCAGCCAAAAATCCGGGACAGGGGGGTCAGATGCGCAGTATTTT; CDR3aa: CASSQKSGTGGSDAQYF
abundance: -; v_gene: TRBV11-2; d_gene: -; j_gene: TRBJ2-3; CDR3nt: TGTGCCAGCAGCTCAGCCTGGACTTCCACAGATACGCAGTATTTT; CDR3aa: CASSSAWTSTDTQYF
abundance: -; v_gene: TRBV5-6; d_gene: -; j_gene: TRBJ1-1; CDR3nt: TGTGCCAGCAGTTGGGGGGTTGTTGCGGGCACTGAAGCTTTCTTT; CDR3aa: CASSWGVVAGTEAFF
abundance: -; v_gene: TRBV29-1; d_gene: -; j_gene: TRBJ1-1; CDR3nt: TGCAGCGCCCTACAGGGCACCGGGAACACTGAAGCTTTCTTT; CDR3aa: CSALQGTGNTEAFF
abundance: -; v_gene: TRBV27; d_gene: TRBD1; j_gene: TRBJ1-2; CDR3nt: TGTGCCAGCAGGCGCGGGGGGACAGGGGTTTTTAGAAACTATGGCTACACCTTC; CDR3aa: CASRRGGTGVFRNYGYTF
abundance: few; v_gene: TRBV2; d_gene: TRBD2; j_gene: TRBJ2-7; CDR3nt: TGTGCCAGCAGTGGTTCCGGACTAGCGGTTGGGCAGTACTTC; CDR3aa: CASSGSGLAVGQYF
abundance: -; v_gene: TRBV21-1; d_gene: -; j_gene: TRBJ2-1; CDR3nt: TGTGCCAGCAGCAAAGGTCTAGCGGGACTAGCGGGAGGGCCGGACAATGAGCAGTTCTTC; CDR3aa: CASSKGLAGLAGGPDNEQFF
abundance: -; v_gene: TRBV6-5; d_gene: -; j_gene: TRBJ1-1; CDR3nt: TGTGCCAGCAAGTTGGGGGGACTGAACACTGAAGCTTTCTTT; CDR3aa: CASKLGGLNTEAFF
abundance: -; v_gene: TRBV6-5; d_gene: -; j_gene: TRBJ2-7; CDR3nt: TGTGCCAGCAGGAGAGGGGGAAGAGCCTACGAGCAGTACTTC; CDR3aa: CASRRGGRAYEQYF
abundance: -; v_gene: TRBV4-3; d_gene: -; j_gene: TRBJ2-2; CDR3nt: TGCGCCAGCAGCCAAGTCGGGGGGCCAACCTCGAACACCGGGGAGCTGTTTTTT; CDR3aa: CASSQVGGPTSNTGELFF
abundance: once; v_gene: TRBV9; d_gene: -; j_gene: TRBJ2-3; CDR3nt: TGTGCCAGCAGCTATAACACAGATACGCAGTATTTT; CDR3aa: CASSYNTDTQYF
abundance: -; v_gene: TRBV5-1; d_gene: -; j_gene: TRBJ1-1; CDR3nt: TGCGCCAGCAGCCTCCCAGGGCCAGGGGACAACACTGAAGCTTTCTTT; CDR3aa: CASSLPGPGDNTEAFF
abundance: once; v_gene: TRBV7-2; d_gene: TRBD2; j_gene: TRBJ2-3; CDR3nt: TGTGCCAGCAGATCCCTACGGGGGGGAGTCACAGATACGCAGTATTTT; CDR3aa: CASRSLRGGVTDTQYF
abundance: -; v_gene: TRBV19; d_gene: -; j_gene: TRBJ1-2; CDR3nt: TGTGCCAGTACGTCTGACTTTAACTATGGCTACACCTTC; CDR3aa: CASTSDFNYGYTF
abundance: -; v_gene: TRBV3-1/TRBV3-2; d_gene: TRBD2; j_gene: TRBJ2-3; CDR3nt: TGTGCCAGCAGGGCTAGCGGGAGAAGTTGGGATACGCAGTATTTT; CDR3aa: CASRASGRSWDTQYF
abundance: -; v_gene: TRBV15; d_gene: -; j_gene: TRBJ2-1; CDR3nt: TGTGCCACCAGCAGAGACACCGGGAGTAATGAGCAGTTCTTC; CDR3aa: CATSRDTGSNEQFF
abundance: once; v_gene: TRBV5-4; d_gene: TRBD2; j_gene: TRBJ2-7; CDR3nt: TGTGCCAGCAGCTTTTGGACTAGCTCCTCCTACGAGCAGTACTTC; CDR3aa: CASSFWTSSSYEQYF